A single TCR beta chain is shown here with its context. Repertoires were generated with immunoSEQ multiplex PCR, while TCRdb's copy carries only in-frame clones and drops some. The table records some 190,000 clones, roughly nine tenths of them present only once. The data belong to a study of control samples from healthy donors and cancer patients. The germline V gene encodes CDR1 MGHDK and CDR2 SYGVNS. Trimming cost V 1 base and J 2 bases, with 12 bases left between them. The CDR3 loop spans 15 amino acids. Sample: blood. The chain uses TRBV25-1 and TRBJ2-7; D gene unclear. The sequence was collected from a man aged 25 to 45 in good health. The CDR3 DNA follows: TGTGCCAGCAGTGAATCTGGAGTAGGCACCTACGAGCAGTACTTC. It encodes CASSESGVGTYEQYF.